Following are 17 T cell receptor beta chains from one sample sequenced in a study of identical twins. TCRdb passed the 5' RACE reads through MiXCR, listing each CDR3 protein once. The repertoire includes about 520,000 distinct CDR3 sequences, less than 25% of them detected once, and around 0.9% sits in the top ten. This sample also belongs to another study, concerning T cells expressing NK-cell markers.

Sequencing input: CD4+ T cells sorted from blood. The receptors here all came from a woman under 30 in good health.

The chain links TRBV5-1 to TRBJ2-1; 12 bases are a match to TRBD2. J gave up 9 bases and V 3 bases, and 7 bases lay outside the gene matches. The CDR3 consists of 15 residues. Germline V CDR1 and CDR2: SGHRS, YFSETQ. CDR3 residues: CASSSSLAGGVEQFF. The CDR3 DNA reads as TGCGCCAGCAGCTCCTCCCTAGCGGGAGGGGTTGAGCAGTTCTTC.

This clonotype was counted between two and nine times. The chain combines TRBV7-2 with TRBJ1-5; no clear D. V dropped 5 bases and J dropped 9 bases, with 11 bases sitting between them. The CDR3 spans 12 residues. Germline V gene lookup returns CDR1 SGHTA and CDR2 FQGNSA. DNA of the CDR3: TGTGCCAGCAGCCTGGGCCGGAGGCCCCAGCATTTT. Protein: CASSLGRRPQHF.

The V gene is TRBV24-1, the J gene TRBJ2-1, with D perhaps matching TRBD1 (6 bases). CDR1 KGHDR and CDR2 SFDVKD come from the germline V gene. This CDR3 spans 14 amino acids. With 1 base removed from V and 5 bases from J, the gap between germline ends came to 8 bases. The chain's CDR3 is CATSDLKGDNEQFF. CDR3 DNA: TGTGCCACCAGTGATTTAAAGGGGGACAATGAGCAGTTCTTC.

The rearrangement uses TRBV2 and TRBJ2-5; D might be TRBD1 (6 bases). There are 14 residues in the CDR3. Germline CDR1 SNHLY, CDR2 FYNNEI. Trimming took off 4 bases at V and 4 bases at J, with 13 bases between the two ends. For the CDR3, the DNA is TGTGCCAGCAGTGTTTCCGGGACACCAGAGACCCAGTACTTC. It specifies CASSVSGTPETQYF.

CDR3 DNA: TGCGCCAGCAGCGACAGGGGGCTTGACACCGGGGAGCTGTTTTTT. Its protein product is CASSDRGLDTGELFF. The chain links TRBV5-1 to TRBJ2-2, with TRBD1 matching 10 bases. The CDR3 spans 15 residues. CDR1 is SGHRS, CDR2 YFSETQ, per germline. Losses at the gene ends were 4 bases for V and 3 bases for J; bases not matched to a gene: 3. Looking up the rest from reference TRBV5-1 and TRBJ2-2 gives the full variable domain: KAGVTQTPRYLIKTRGQQVTLSCSPISGHRSVSWYQQTPGQGLQFLFEYFSETQRNKGNFPGRFSGRQFSNSRSEMNVSTLELGDSALYLCASSDRGLDTGELFFGEGSRLTVL.

There are a few counts of this clonotype. This sequence joins TRBV20-1 and TRBJ1-1; 7 bases agree with TRBD1. This CDR3 is built from 12 residues. V shed 3 bases and J 6 bases; nucleotides not matched to a gene: 4. The germline V gene has CDR1 DFQATT and CDR2 SNEGSKA (reference sequence). The CDR3 nucleotides are TGCAGTGCTAGCGTACAGGGGCCTGAAGCTTTCTTT. Translated, it gives CSASVQGPEAFF.

The chain uses TRBV19 and TRBJ2-2; 7 positions match TRBD1. The germline V gene has CDR1 LNHDA and CDR2 SQIVND (reference sequence). J lost 0 bases, V lost 6 bases, and 7 bases had no gene match. The CDR3 totals 16 residues. CDR3 in amino acids: CASRGQKNANTGELFF. The CDR3 DNA reads TGTGCCAGTAGGGGACAGAAGAATGCGAACACCGGGGAGCTGTTTTTT.

This clonotype was observed a few times. The V call is TRBV4-1, the J call TRBJ1-3, with 7 nucleotides matching TRBD1. This CDR3 spans 16 amino acids. Trimming took 4 bases from V and 3 from J; bases not matched to a gene: 9. Germline CDR1 is MGHRA and CDR2 is YSYEKL. The DNA of the CDR3 is TGCGCCAGCAGCCTACTGACAGGGACGATTGGAAACACCATATATTTT. Translated: CASSLLTGTIGNTIYF.

This clonotype appeared once. The rearrangement links TRBV13 to TRBJ2-1; 9 positions match TRBD1. V was clipped by 7 bases and J by 5 bases; unmatched bases: 9. This CDR3 comprises 15 residues. Germline CDR1 reads PRHDT; CDR2 reads FYEKMQ (reference sequence). The CDR3 protein is CASIPGQGPHNEQFF. The CDR3, as DNA: TGTGCCAGCATCCCGGGACAGGGCCCCCACAATGAGCAGTTCTTC.

The genes are TRBV29-1 and TRBJ1-4; 9 bases align to TRBD1. Germline lookup yields CDR1 SQVTM and CDR2 ANQGSEA. This CDR3 is built from 13 residues. V was pared by 7 bases and J by 4 bases, with 4 bases of the junction left unmatched. CDR3 in DNA: TGCAGCGCTTCGGGACAGGGTAATGAAAAACTGTTTTTT. Translated, it gives CSASGQGNEKLFF.

This clonotype has more than one count but fewer than ten. This chain uses TRBV7-9 with TRBJ1-1, with 7 bases lining up with TRBD1. This CDR3 is built from 13 residues. Germline V lookup: CDR1 SEHNR, CDR2 FQNEAQ (reference sequence). J was trimmed by 4 bases and V by 5 bases; bases with no gene match: 4. The CDR3 here is CASSQGTATEAFF. In DNA form, the CDR3 reads TGTGCCAGCAGCCAAGGGACAGCCACTGAAGCTTTCTTT.

This clonotype was seen a handful of times. This chain uses TRBV3-1 with TRBJ2-3; 8 bases agree with TRBD2. Per germline, CDR1 LGHDT and CDR2 YNNKEL (reference sequence). The CDR3 is 15 amino acids. The V and J ends lost 4 bases and 4 bases, in that order; junction bases with no gene match: 7. In DNA, the CDR3 is TGTGCCAGCAGCCCAGCCGGGACTAGAGCAGATACGCAGTATTTT. Protein: CASSPAGTRADTQYF.

This clonotype has at least ten counts. The chain recombines TRBV20-1 with TRBJ2-7; 9 bases agree with TRBD1. Germline CDR1 is DFQATT and CDR2 is SNEGSKA (reference sequence). The CDR3 is made up of 14 amino acids. Trimming cost V 5 bases and J 2 bases; bases outside gene matches: 7. CDR3 bases: TGCAGTGCTCCCCGACAGGGGGAGACCTACGAGCAGTACTTC. Its protein product is CSAPRQGETYEQYF.

The table lists this clonotype with many counts. The gene calls are TRBV5-1 and TRBJ1-6; no definite D call. Trimming cost V 0 bases and J 5 bases, with 12 bases left between them. The germline V gene has CDR1 SGHRS and CDR2 YFSETQ. This CDR3 has 16 residues. The chain's CDR3 is CASSLGPGGNNSPLHF. The CDR3 DNA sequence: TGCGCCAGCAGCTTGGGCCCCGGCGGGAATAATTCACCCCTCCACTTT. Full variable domain (missing parts from reference TRBV5-1 and TRBJ1-6): KAGVTQTPRYLIKTRGQQVTLSCSPISGHRSVSWYQQTPGQGLQFLFEYFSETQRNKGNFPGRFSGRQFSNSRSEMNVSTLELGDSALYLCASSLGPGGNNSPLHFGNGTRLTVT.

This clonotype was counted many times. The chain couples TRBV12-3 or TRBV12-4 to TRBJ2-7; D is perhaps TRBD2 (6 bases). The CDR3 is 14 residues long. V lost 6 bases, J lost 0 bases, and 12 bases lay in between. For the CDR3, the DNA is TGTGCCAGCAGCACCATGACTAGCTCCTACGAGCAGTACTTC. Translating it yields CASSTMTSSYEQYF.

J is TRBJ2-1 and V is TRBV20-1, with TRBD1 matching over 7 bases. The CDR3 sequence is 14 residues long. In germline, CDR1 is DFQATT, CDR2 SNEGSKA (reference sequence). V was clipped by 5 bases and J by 6 bases; unmatched bases: 10. The CDR3 protein is CSALNRGTINEQFF. The CDR3 coding sequence is TGCAGTGCTTTAAACAGGGGAACAATCAATGAGCAGTTCTTC.

This clonotype was seen only once. The chain is built from TRBV5-4 and TRBJ2-3; no reliable D call. Germline V gene data show CDR1 as SGHNT and CDR2 as YYREEE (reference sequence). This CDR3 is built from 14 residues. The ends were cut back, 0 bases at V and 11 bases at J, with 16 bases in the middle. The CDR3 protein is CASSLESSGLQQYF. The CDR3 DNA reads as TGTGCCAGCAGCTTGGAATCGTCCGGGCTTCAGCAGTATTTT.